This entry features one T cell receptor beta chain sequence. At one of its ends the junction is not consistent with the germline gene, which may arise from a read error. These data originate in a study of blood T cell repertoires in COVID-19. Study information: Both acute and convalescent COVID-19 samples were obtained from the United States, Italy and Spain.

Authors' processing steps: Amplification of reference gene primers was used by the study to estimate nucleated cell counts. The method was immunoSEQ multiplex PCR; TCRdb's version includes in-frame clones alone and lacks a portion of them. V and J calls and clone size are copied from that table; D and trimming were computed from the DNA. Of 210,000 or so clones in the sample, 80% were seen once. Per germline, CDR1 SSHAT and CDR2 FNYEAQ (reference sequence). CDR3 length: 14 residues. Clinical histories supplied by participants themselves formed the basis of cohort assignment. Sequencing was carried out using PBMCs or T cells enriched from blood (not recorded which). V is TRBV7-7 and J is TRBJ2-1; 10 nucleotides agree with TRBD2. This receptor was obtained from a woman aged 35 to 49 with acute COVID-19. The CDR3 region has the DNA TGTGCTAGCAGTTTCAGCGGGAGGGACAATGAGCAGTTCTTC. It encodes CASSFSGRDNEQFF.